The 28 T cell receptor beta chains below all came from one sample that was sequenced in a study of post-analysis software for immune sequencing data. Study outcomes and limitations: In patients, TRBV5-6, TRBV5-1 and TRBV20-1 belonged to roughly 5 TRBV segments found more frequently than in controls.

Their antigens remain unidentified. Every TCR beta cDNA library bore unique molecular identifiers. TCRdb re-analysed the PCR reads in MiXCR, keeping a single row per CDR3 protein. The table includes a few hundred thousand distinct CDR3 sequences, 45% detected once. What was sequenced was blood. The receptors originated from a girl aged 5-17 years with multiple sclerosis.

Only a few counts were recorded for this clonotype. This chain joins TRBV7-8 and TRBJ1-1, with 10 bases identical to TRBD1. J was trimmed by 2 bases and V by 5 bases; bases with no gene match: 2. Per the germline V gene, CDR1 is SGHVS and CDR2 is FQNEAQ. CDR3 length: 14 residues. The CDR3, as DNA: TGTGCCAGCAGCCGGGACAGGGGAAACACTGAAGCTTTCTTT. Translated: CASSRDRGNTEAFF.

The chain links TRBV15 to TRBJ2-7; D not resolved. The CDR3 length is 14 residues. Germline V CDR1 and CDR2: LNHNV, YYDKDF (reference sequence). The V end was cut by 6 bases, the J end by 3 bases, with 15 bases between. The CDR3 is CATSEAALLYEQYF. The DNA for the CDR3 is TGTGCCACCAGTGAGGCGGCTTTACTCTACGAGCAGTACTTC.

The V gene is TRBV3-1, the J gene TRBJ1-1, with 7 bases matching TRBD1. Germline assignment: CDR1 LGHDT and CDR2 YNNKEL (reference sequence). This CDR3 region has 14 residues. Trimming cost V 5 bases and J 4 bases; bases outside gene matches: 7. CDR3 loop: CASSIERGRTEAFF. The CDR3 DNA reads TGTGCCAGCAGCATTGAAAGGGGGCGCACTGAAGCTTTCTTT.

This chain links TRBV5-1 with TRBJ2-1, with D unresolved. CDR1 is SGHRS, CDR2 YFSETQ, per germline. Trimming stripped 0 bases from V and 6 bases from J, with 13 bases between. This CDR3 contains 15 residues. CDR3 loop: CASSLDPNIPNEQFF. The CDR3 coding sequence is TGCGCCAGCAGCTTGGACCCGAACATCCCCAATGAGCAGTTCTTC.

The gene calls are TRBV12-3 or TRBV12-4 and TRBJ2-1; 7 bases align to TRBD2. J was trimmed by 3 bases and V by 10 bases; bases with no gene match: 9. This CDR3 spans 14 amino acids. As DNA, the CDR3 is TGTGCCACCGGACGAGCGGGATACTACAATGAGCAGTTCTTC. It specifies CATGRAGYYNEQFF.

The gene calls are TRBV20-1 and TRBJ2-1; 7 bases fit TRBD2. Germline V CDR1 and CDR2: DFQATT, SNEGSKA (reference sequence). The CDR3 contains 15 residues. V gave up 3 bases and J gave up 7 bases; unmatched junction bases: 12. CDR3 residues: CSASSRRERGNEQFF. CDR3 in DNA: TGCAGTGCTAGTAGCCGGCGGGAGCGCGGGAATGAGCAGTTCTTC.

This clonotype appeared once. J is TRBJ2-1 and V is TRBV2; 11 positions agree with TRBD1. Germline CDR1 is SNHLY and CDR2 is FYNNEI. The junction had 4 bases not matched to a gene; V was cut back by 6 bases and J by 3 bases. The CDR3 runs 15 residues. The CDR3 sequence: CASRGDRGNYNEQFF. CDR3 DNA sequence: TGTGCCAGCAGGGGGGACAGGGGGAACTACAATGAGCAGTTCTTC.

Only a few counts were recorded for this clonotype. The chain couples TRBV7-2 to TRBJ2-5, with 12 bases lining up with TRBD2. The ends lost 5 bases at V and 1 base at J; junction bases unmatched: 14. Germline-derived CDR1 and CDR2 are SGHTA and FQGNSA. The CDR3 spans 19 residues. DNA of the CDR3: TGTGCCAGCAGCCCCGAGGGGTCCGGGACTAGCGGGTTCCAAGAGACCCAGTACTTC. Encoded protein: CASSPEGSGTSGFQETQYF.

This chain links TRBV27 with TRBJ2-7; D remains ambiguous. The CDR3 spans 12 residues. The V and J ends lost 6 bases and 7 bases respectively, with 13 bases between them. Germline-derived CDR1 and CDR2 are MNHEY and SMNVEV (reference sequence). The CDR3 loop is CASSPPGSEQYF. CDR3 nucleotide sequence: TGTGCCAGCAGCCCACCCGGTTCGGAGCAGTACTTC.

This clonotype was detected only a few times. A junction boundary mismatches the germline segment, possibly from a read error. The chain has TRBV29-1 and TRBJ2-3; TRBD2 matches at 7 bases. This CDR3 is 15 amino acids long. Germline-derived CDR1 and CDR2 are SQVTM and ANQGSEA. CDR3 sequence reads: CSVVRTQVGGDTQYF. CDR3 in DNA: TGCAGTGTTGTTAGGACTCAGGTCGGGGGGGATACGCAGTATTTT.

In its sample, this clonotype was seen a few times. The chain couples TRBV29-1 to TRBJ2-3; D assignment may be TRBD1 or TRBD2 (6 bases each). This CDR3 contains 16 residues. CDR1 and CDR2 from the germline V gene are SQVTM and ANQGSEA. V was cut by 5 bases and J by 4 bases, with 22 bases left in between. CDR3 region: CSVRGLAPLHSDTQYF. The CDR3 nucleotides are TGCAGCGTTCGGGGGCTAGCCCCCTTACATTCAGATACGCAGTATTTT.

CDR3 coding DNA: TGCGCCAGCAGCCAGGATACAGGGGTGTCCCCCTACGAGCAGTACTTC. Protein: CASSQDTGVSPYEQYF. The chain is built from TRBV4-3 and TRBJ2-7; 7 bases map to TRBD1. This CDR3 is built from 16 residues. The V segment lost 3 bases and the J segment 2 bases; nucleotides outside the gene matches: 10. Germline lookup yields CDR1 LGHNA and CDR2 YSLEER.

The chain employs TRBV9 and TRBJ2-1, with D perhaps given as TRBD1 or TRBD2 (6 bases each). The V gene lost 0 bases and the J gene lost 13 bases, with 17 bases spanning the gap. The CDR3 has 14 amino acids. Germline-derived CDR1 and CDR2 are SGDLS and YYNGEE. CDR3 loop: CASSVAGAQETQFF. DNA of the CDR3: TGTGCCAGCAGCGTAGCGGGGGCTCAAGAGACCCAGTTCTTC. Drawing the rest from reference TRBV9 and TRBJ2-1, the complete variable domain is DSGVTQTPKHLITATGQRVTLRCSPRSGDLSVYWYQQSLDQGLQFLIQYYNGEERAKGNILERFSAQQFPDLHSELNLSSLELGDSALYFCASSVAGAQETQFFGPGTRLTVL.

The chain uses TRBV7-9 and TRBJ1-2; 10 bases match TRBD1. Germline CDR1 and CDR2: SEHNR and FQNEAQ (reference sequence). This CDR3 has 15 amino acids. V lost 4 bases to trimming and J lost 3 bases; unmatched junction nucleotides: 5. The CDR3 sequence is CASSYETGGHYGYTF. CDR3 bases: TGTGCCAGCAGCTATGAGACAGGGGGCCACTATGGCTACACCTTC.

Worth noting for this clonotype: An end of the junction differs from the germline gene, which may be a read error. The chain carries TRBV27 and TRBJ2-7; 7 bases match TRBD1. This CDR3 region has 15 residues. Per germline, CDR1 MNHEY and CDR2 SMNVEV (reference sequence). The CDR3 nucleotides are TGTGCCAGCAGTATAGGGGGCCCAAGCTCCTACGAGCAATACTTC. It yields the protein CASSIGGPSSYEQYF.

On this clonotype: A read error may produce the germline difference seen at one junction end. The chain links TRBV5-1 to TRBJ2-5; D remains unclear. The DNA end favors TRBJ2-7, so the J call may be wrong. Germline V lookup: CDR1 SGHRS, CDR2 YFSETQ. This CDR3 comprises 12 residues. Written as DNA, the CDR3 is TGCGTCAGCAGCTTGGGTGGAAGCGAGCAGTACTTC. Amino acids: CVSSLGGSEQYF.

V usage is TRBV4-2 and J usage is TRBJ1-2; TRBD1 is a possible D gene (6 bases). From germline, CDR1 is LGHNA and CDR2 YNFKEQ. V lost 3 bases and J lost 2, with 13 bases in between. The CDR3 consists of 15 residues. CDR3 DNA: TGTGCCAGCAGCCAGACCCCGGGGGGCAACTATGGCTACACCTTC. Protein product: CASSQTPGGNYGYTF.

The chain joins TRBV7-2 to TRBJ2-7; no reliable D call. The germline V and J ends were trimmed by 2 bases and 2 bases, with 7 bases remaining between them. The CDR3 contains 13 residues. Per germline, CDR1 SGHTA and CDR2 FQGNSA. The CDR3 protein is CASSLSVTYEQYF. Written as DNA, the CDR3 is TGTGCCAGCAGCTTAAGTGTTACCTACGAGCAGTACTTC.

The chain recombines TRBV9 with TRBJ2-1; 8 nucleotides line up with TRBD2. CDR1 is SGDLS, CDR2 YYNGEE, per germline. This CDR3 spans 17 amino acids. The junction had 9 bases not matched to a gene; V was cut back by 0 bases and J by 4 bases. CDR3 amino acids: CASSVASGRARYNEQFF. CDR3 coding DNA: TGTGCCAGCAGCGTAGCCTCCGGGAGGGCCCGATACAATGAGCAGTTCTTC.

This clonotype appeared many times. CDR3 region: CASSLGNTDTQYF. CDR3 nucleotides: TGTGCCAGCAGTTTAGGGAACACAGATACGCAGTATTTT. This rearrangement joins TRBV12-3 or TRBV12-4 to TRBJ2-3, with D uncertain. The CDR3 length is 13 residues. Trimming cost V 1 base and J 2 bases, with 4 bases left between them.

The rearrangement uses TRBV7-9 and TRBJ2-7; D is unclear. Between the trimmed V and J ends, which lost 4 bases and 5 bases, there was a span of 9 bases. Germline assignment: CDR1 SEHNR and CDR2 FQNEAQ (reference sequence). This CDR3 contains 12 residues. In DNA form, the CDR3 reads TGTGCCAGCAGCTCGAGCTTGGACGAGCAGTACTTC. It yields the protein CASSSSLDEQYF. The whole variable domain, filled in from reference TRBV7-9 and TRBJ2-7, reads DTGVSQNPRHKITKRGQNVTFRCDPISEHNRLYWYRQTLGQGPEFLTYFQNEAQLEKSRLLSDRFSAERPKGSFSTLEIQRTEQGDSAMYLCASSSSLDEQYFGPGTRLTVT.

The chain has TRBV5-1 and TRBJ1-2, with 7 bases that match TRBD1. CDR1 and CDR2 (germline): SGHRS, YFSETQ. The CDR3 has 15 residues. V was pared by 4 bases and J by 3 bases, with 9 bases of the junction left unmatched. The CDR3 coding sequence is TGCGCCAGCAGCCCAATCGACAGGGAAGACTATGGCTACACCTTC. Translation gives CASSPIDREDYGYTF.

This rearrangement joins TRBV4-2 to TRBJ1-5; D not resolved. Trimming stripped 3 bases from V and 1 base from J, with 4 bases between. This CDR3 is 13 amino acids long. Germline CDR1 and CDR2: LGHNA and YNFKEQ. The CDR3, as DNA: TGTGCCAGCAGCCAGCACAGCAATCAGCCCCAGCATTTT. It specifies CASSQHSNQPQHF.

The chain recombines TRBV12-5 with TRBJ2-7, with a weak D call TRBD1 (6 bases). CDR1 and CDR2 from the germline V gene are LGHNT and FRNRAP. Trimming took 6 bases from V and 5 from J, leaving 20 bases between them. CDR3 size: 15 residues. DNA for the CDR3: TGTGCTAGTGGAGTTAGACAGGAAGGGCCACACGAGCAGTACTTC. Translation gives CASGVRQEGPHEQYF.

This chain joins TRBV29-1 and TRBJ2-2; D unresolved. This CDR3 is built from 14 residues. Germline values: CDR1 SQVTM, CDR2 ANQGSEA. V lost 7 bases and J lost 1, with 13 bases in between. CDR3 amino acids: CSAGREENTGELFF. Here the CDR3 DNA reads TGCAGCGCTGGGCGCGAGGAGAACACCGGGGAGCTGTTTTTT.

The CDR3 DNA reads TGCAGCGTTGCCGGGGGGCCCGGATCCCCCTACGAGCAGTACTTC. It codes for CSVAGGPGSPYEQYF. The chain carries TRBV29-1 and TRBJ2-7, with D possibly matching TRBD2 (7 bases). This CDR3 contains 15 residues. Germline V gene lookup returns CDR1 SQVTM and CDR2 ANQGSEA. The V gene lost 4 bases and the J gene lost 2 bases, with 18 bases spanning the gap.

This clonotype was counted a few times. The chain's CDR3 is CASSQDPGLAAIFSGANVLTF. Written as DNA, the CDR3 is TGTGCCAGCAGCCAAGATCCGGGGCTAGCCGCGATCTTCTCTGGGGCCAACGTCCTGACTTTC. The J gene is TRBJ2-6, the V gene TRBV3-1, with D perhaps matching TRBD1 or TRBD2 (5 bases each). Trimming took off 0 bases at V and 0 bases at J, with 21 bases between the two ends. The CDR3 has 21 amino acids. In germline, CDR1 is LGHDT, CDR2 YNNKEL (reference sequence).

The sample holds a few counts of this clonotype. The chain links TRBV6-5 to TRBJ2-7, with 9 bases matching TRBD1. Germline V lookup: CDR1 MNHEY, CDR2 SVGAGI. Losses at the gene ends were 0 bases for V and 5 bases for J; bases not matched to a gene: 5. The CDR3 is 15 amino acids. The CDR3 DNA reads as TGTGCCAGCAGTTACTCTGGGACAGGGTTCCACGAGCAGTACTTC. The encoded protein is CASSYSGTGFHEQYF.